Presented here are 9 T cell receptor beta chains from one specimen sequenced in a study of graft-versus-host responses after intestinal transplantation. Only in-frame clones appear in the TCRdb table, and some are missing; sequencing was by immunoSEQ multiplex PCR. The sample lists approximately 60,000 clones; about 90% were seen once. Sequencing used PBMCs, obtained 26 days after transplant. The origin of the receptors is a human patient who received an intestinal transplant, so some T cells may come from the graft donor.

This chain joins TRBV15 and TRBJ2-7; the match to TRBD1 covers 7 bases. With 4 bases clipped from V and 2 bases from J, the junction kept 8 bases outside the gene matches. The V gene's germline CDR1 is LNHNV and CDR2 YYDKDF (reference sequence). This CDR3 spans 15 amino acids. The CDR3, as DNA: TGTGCCACCAGCATTCGCAGGCAGGGGGCCTACGAGCAGTACTTC. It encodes CATSIRRQGAYEQYF.

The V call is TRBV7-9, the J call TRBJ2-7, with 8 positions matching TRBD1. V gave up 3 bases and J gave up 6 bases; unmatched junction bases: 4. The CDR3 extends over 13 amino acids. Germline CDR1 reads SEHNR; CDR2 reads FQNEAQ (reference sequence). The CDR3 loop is CASSLDRATEQYF. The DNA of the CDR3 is TGTGCCAGCAGCTTGGACAGGGCCACCGAGCAGTACTTC.

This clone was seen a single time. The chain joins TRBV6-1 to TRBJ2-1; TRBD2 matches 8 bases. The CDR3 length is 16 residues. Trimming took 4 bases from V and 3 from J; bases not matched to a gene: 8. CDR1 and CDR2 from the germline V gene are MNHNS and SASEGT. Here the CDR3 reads CASSGERGIYYNEQFF. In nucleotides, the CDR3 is TGTGCCAGCAGTGGAGAGCGGGGGATCTACTACAATGAGCAGTTCTTC.

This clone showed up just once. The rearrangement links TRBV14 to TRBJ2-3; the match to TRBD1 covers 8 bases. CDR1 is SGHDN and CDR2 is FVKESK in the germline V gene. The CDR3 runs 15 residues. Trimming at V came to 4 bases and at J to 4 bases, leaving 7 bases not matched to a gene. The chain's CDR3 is CASSLTGEISDTQYF. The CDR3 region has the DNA TGTGCCAGCAGCCTGACAGGGGAAATCTCAGATACGCAGTATTTT.

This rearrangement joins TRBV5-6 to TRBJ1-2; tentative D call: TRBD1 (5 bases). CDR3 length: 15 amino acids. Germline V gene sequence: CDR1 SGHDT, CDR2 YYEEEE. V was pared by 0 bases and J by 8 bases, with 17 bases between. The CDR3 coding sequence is TGTGCCAGCAGCTTGGGGACCAACCCCAAGGGGGGCTACACCTTC. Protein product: CASSLGTNPKGGYTF.

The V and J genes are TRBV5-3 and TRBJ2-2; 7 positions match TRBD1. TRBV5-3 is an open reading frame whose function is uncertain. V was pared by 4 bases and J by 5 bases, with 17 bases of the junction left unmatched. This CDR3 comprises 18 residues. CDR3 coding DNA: TGTGCCAGAAGCGATCTTTCGGGACAGCCATCCCGGACCGGGGAGCTGTTTTTT. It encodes CARSDLSGQPSRTGELFF.

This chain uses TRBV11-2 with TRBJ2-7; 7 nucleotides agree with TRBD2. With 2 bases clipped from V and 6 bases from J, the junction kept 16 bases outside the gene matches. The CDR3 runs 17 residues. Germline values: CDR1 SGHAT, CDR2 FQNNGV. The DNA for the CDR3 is TGTGCCAGCAGCTTAAGACCTGGCGGGAGTAATCCCGGCGAGCAGTACTTC. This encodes CASSLRPGGSNPGEQYF.

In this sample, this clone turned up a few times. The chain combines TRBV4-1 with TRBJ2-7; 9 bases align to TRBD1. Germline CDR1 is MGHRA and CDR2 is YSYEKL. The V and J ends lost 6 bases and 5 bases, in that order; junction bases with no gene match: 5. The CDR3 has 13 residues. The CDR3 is CASSWGQGNEQYF. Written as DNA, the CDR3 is TGCGCCAGCAGTTGGGGACAGGGAAACGAGCAGTACTTC.

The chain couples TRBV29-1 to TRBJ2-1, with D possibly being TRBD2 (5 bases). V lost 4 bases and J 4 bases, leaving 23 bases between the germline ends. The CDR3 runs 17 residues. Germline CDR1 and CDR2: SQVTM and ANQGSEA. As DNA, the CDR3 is TGCAGCGTTGGGAGCAATCCCGTTTTCCCGGGGTACAATGAGCAGTTCTTC. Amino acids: CSVGSNPVFPGYNEQFF.